These T cell receptor beta chains were read from a single sample in a study of post-analysis software for immune sequencing data. TCRdb redid the calling of the PCR reads with MiXCR, one entry per CDR3 protein. In the table there are some 690,000 distinct CDR3 sequences, 55% to 60% of which are singletons. Sequencing was performed on blood. These receptors were obtained from a girl aged 2-10 years with multiple sclerosis. The CDR3 runs from the conserved cysteine through the conserved F or W. Each record gives: J gene, D gene, clone size, V gene, CDR3 DNA, CDR3 protein. A D gene is named only where the DNA matches it firmly. Clone size is shown for a subset of rows, as once, few, many or a class of expanded clone.

j_call: TRBJ1-1; d_call: NA; clone_size: few; v_call: TRBV5-1; cdr3_nt: TGCGCCAGCAGCTTTGGGACCCTGAACACTGAAGCTTTCTTT; cdr3_aa: CASSFGTLNTEAFF
j_call: TRBJ2-1; d_call: NA; clone_size: few; v_call: TRBV9; cdr3_nt: TGTGCCAGCAGCGTAACAGGGTGGAATGAGCAGTTCTTC; cdr3_aa: CASSVTGWNEQFF
j_call: TRBJ2-1; d_call: NA; clone_size: NA; v_call: TRBV25-1; cdr3_nt: TGTGCCAGCAGTAAACCGGTGCAGTATCGAGGTGGGGATGAGCAGTTCTTC; cdr3_aa: CASSKPVQYRGGDEQFF
j_call: TRBJ2-1; d_call: NA; clone_size: NA; v_call: TRBV7-9; cdr3_nt: TGTGCCAGCAACCCTAGCAGAGCCTACAATGAGCAGTTCTTC; cdr3_aa: CASNPSRAYNEQFF
j_call: TRBJ2-3; d_call: NA; clone_size: NA; v_call: TRBV7-9; cdr3_nt: TGTGCCAGCATCGCATCGTCGGATACGCAGTATTTT; cdr3_aa: CASIASSDTQYF
j_call: TRBJ2-7; d_call: TRBD2; clone_size: few; v_call: TRBV5-1; cdr3_nt: TGCGCCAGCAGTCGGGGGGATTTCTACGAGCAGTACTTC; cdr3_aa: CASSRGDFYEQYF
j_call: TRBJ1-5; d_call: TRBD1; clone_size: few; v_call: TRBV6-2/TRBV6-3; cdr3_nt: TGTGCCAGCAGCCCTGGACAGGACAATCAGCCCCAGCATTTT; cdr3_aa: CASSPGQDNQPQHF
j_call: TRBJ2-2; d_call: TRBD1; clone_size: NA; v_call: TRBV29-1; cdr3_nt: TGCAGCGTACAGGGGGCGCTGACCGGGGAGCTGTTTTTT; cdr3_aa: CSVQGALTGELFF
j_call: TRBJ2-7; d_call: TRBD2; clone_size: NA; v_call: TRBV6-6; cdr3_nt: TGTGCCAGCAGTTATCGGGGGGGCAGCGTACGAGTCAAGCAGTACTTC; cdr3_aa: CASSYRGGSVRVKQYF
j_call: TRBJ2-4; d_call: TRBD1; clone_size: NA; v_call: TRBV6-2/TRBV6-3; cdr3_nt: TGTGCCAGCGGTCGACAGGGAGCCAAAAACATTCAGTACTTC; cdr3_aa: CASGRQGAKNIQYF
j_call: TRBJ2-6; d_call: NA; clone_size: NA; v_call: TRBV9; cdr3_nt: TGTGCCAGCAGCGTAGCAAGATCTGGGGCCAACGTCCTGACTTTC; cdr3_aa: CASSVARSGANVLTF
j_call: TRBJ2-1; d_call: TRBD1; clone_size: NA; v_call: TRBV28; cdr3_nt: TGTGCCAGCAGTCCCCCGCTAAGGACAGGAAATGAGCAGTTCTTC; cdr3_aa: CASSPPLRTGNEQFF
j_call: TRBJ2-7; d_call: NA; clone_size: NA; v_call: TRBV5-1; cdr3_nt: TGCGCCAGCAGCCGGGGCGGAGGGGAATCCAACGAGCAGTACTTC; cdr3_aa: CASSRGGGESNEQYF
j_call: TRBJ2-7; d_call: NA; clone_size: NA; v_call: TRBV2; cdr3_nt: TGTGCCAGCAGTGAGACAGACAGGAGGGAGCAGTACTTC; cdr3_aa: CASSETDRREQYF
j_call: TRBJ2-6; d_call: TRBD2; clone_size: few; v_call: TRBV3-1; cdr3_nt: TGTGCCAGCAGCCCCTCGACTAGCGGGAGTCCTGGGGCCAACGTCCTGACTTTC; cdr3_aa: CASSPSTSGSPGANVLTF